This entry lists 30 T cell receptor beta chains sequenced from one sample in a study of beta chain features in type 1 diabetes. Study observations and caveats: Researchers report that Type 1 diabetes patients had moderately but significantly shorter TCRB CDR3s across all four CD4+ subsets.

The antigens of these receptors remain unknown. Investigators reverse transcribed all isolated RNA, so they sequenced expressed TCRB transcripts. Sequenced by immunoSEQ multiplex PCR; TCRdb stores in-frame clones only, minus some. The repertoire holds more than 300,000 clones, around 12% seen once, with 0.01% in the top ten. Material for sequencing was naive CD4+ T cells from blood. These TCRs come from a woman younger than 35 with type 1 diabetes.

V gene TRBV7-2 combines with J gene TRBJ2-3, with a possible D match to TRBD2 (5 bases). Germline V gene data show CDR1 as SGHTA and CDR2 as FQGNSA. V lost 4 bases and J lost 12, with 11 bases in between. This CDR3 is built from 11 residues. CDR3: CASSSREVQYF. The DNA for the CDR3 is TGTGCCAGCAGCTCCCGGGAAGTCCAGTATTTT.

The genes are TRBV4-3 and TRBJ1-1, with a tentative D call TRBD1 (5 bases). The CDR3 is made up of 14 amino acids. The V end lost 1 base, the J end lost 2 bases, and 8 bases lay between the germline ends. Germline V gene lookup returns CDR1 LGHNA and CDR2 YSLEER. The CDR3 loop is CASSQAGYNTEAFF. As DNA, the CDR3 is TGCGCCAGCAGCCAAGCAGGGTATAACACTGAAGCTTTCTTT.

The chain combines TRBV7-9 with TRBJ1-2; D is perhaps TRBD1 (6 bases). The ends were cut back, 0 bases at V and 4 bases at J, with 12 bases in the middle. Germline loops: CDR1 SEHNR, CDR2 FQNEAQ (reference sequence). This CDR3 region has 15 residues. CDR3 in DNA: TGTGCCAGCAGCTTAGCGTCGGGGGGCGCCTATGGCTACACCTTC. Translation: CASSLASGGAYGYTF.

The V gene is TRBV30, the J gene TRBJ2-2; D is unclear. CDR1 and CDR2 (germline): GTSNPN, SVGIG (reference sequence). V was cut by 1 base and J by 8 bases, with 8 bases left in between. The CDR3 runs 12 residues. DNA for the CDR3: TGTGCCTGGAGTGGTCCCGGGGGGGAGCTGTTTTTT. Translation gives CAWSGPGGELFF. The full variable domain, with the rest looked up from reference TRBV30 and TRBJ2-2, is SQTIHQWPATLVQPVGSPLSLECTVEGTSNPNLYWYRQAAGRGLQLLFYSVGIGQISSEVPQNLSASRPQDRQFILSSKKLLLSDSGFYLCAWSGPGGELFFGEGSRLTVL.

To note about this clone: Other DNA sequences of this sample code for an identical CDR3. The V call is TRBV9, the J call TRBJ1-2, with TRBD1 matching 7 bases. The germline CDR1 and CDR2 sequences are SGDLS and YYNGEE. The CDR3 contains 13 residues. Trimming took 0 bases from V and 8 from J; bases not matched to a gene: 4. CDR3 sequence (DNA): TGTGCCAGCAGCGTAGGACAGGGAGGAGGCTACACCTTC. This codes for CASSVGQGGGYTF. Full variable domain (outside the CDR3, taken from reference TRBV9 and TRBJ1-2): DSGVTQTPKHLITATGQRVTLRCSPRSGDLSVYWYQQSLDQGLQFLIQYYNGEERAKGNILERFSAQQFPDLHSELNLSSLELGDSALYFCASSVGQGGGYTFGSGTRLTVV.

This clone was seen a handful of times. V usage is TRBV15 and J usage is TRBJ2-6, with a weak D call TRBD1 (5 bases). V gave up 8 bases and J gave up 2 bases, with 22 bases separating them. Germline CDR1 and CDR2: LNHNV and YYDKDF (reference sequence). The length of the CDR3 is 18 residues. DNA for the CDR3: TGTGCCACCGGTCAGGGCGGTCCCTCTCCAACTGGGGCCAACGTCCTGACTTTC. Its translation is CATGQGGPSPTGANVLTF.

This chain joins TRBV7-2 and TRBJ2-3, with unresolved D. Per germline, CDR1 SGHTA and CDR2 FQGNSA. The CDR3 is 13 amino acids. In DNA, the CDR3 is TGTGCGGGTGCAGACTTTCCCGTCGATACGCAGTATTTT. Encoded protein: CAGADFPVDTQYF.

The chain joins TRBV4-1 to TRBJ1-2, with 9 bases identical to TRBD1. V dropped 4 bases and J dropped 6; count of bases not matched to a gene: 6. Germline CDR1 MGHRA, CDR2 YSYEKL. The CDR3 sequence is 14 residues long. In DNA, the CDR3 is TGCGCCAGCAGCCGGGACAGGGTGCACCATGGCTACACCTTC. This gives the protein CASSRDRVHHGYTF.

The sample holds a few counts of this clone. The rearrangement uses TRBV9 and TRBJ2-1; D is perhaps TRBD1 (5 bases). From germline, CDR1 is SGDLS and CDR2 YYNGEE. The V end lost 0 bases, the J end lost 8 bases, and 15 bases lay between the germline ends. This CDR3 has 15 amino acids. Here the CDR3 reads CASSVVSSDTYEQFF. Here the CDR3 DNA reads TGTGCCAGCAGCGTAGTATCCTCGGACACCTATGAGCAGTTCTTC.

This chain uses TRBV2 with TRBJ1-5; tentatively, D is TRBD1 (5 bases). V was cut by 2 bases and J by 7 bases, with 15 bases left in between. CDR3 size: 15 residues. Germline V lookup: CDR1 SNHLY, CDR2 FYNNEI. The CDR3 sequence is CASSEMTAGRQPQHF. CDR3 in DNA: TGTGCCAGCAGTGAAATGACAGCGGGTCGGCAGCCCCAGCATTTT.

This clone was seen only a few times. The chain uses TRBV29-1 and TRBJ2-1; 11 bases line up with TRBD2. The V segment lost 7 bases and the J segment 8 bases; nucleotides outside the gene matches: 13. Germline assignment: CDR1 SQVTM and CDR2 ANQGSEA. This CDR3 has 15 residues. CDR3 coding DNA: TGCAGCGCCAATGGGGGTAGCGGGGGGGCCCATGAGCAGTTCTTC. Translation gives CSANGGSGGAHEQFF.

There are a few counts of this clone. The chain employs TRBV5-4 and TRBJ2-5; the D is unclear. Trimming took 2 bases from V and 5 from J, leaving 4 bases between them. The CDR3 is made up of 11 amino acids. Germline V CDR1 and CDR2: SGHNT, YYREEE (reference sequence). Written as DNA, the CDR3 is TGTGCCAGCAGCTTAGAGGAGACCCAGTACTTC. As protein: CASSLEETQYF. Supplemented by reference TRBV5-4 and TRBJ2-5, the full variable domain reads ETGVTQSPTHLIKTRGQQVTLRCSSQSGHNTVSWYQQALGQGPQFIFQYYREEENGRGNFPPRFSGLQFPNYSSELNVNALELDDSALYLCASSLEETQYFGPGTRLLVL.

The table lists this clone with a count of one. This sequence joins TRBV2 and TRBJ2-1; TRBD2 aligns across 9 bases. This CDR3 has 15 amino acids. Germline loops: CDR1 SNHLY, CDR2 FYNNEI. The V and J ends lost 4 bases and 7 bases, in that order; junction bases with no gene match: 8. For the CDR3, the DNA is TGTGCCAGCAGTGTCCGGCTAGCGGGACTAAATGAGCAGTTCTTC. As protein: CASSVRLAGLNEQFF. The full variable domain, completed using reference TRBV2 and TRBJ2-1, is EPEVTQTPSHQVTQMGQEVILRCVPISNHLYFYWYRQILGQKVEFLVSFYNNEISEKSEIFDDQFSVERPDGSNFTLKIRSTKLEDSAMYFCASSVRLAGLNEQFFGPGTRLTVL.

The rearrangement uses TRBV21-1 and TRBJ1-3. TRBV21-1 is noted as a pseudogene. The CDR3 has 13 residues. CDR3 residues: CASSTVSGNTIYF. For the CDR3, the DNA is TGTGCCAGCAGCACGGTTTCTGGAAACACCATATATTTT.

This clone has more than one count but fewer than ten. This chain links TRBV2 with TRBJ2-1, with TRBD1 as a possible D gene (6 bases). The CDR3 runs to 13 residues. Deletions cut 5 bases from V and 2 bases from J, with 7 bases between. Germline V gene sequence: CDR1 SNHLY, CDR2 FYNNEI. The CDR3 coding sequence is TGTGCCAGCAGTTGGACAGCCTACAATGAGCAGTTCTTC. It specifies CASSWTAYNEQFF.

The V gene is TRBV4-3, the J gene TRBJ1-6; D is unclear. CDR3 length: 17 amino acids. Germline CDR1 reads LGHNA; CDR2 reads YSLEER. V gave up 2 bases and J gave up 2 bases, with 13 bases separating them. The CDR3 region has the DNA TGCGCCAGCAGCCAAAATCTAGCAGCGACCTATAATTCACCCCTCCACTTT. It translates to CASSQNLAATYNSPLHF.

The rearrangement uses TRBV30 and TRBJ2-2; D is perhaps TRBD1 (6 bases). This CDR3 region has 15 residues. V lost 0 bases and J 9 bases, leaving 17 bases between the germline ends. CDR1 is GTSNPN, CDR2 SVGIG, per germline (reference sequence). DNA of the CDR3: TGTGCCTGGAGTGTGGGTCAGCCAAGGGGGTGGGAGCTGTTTTTT. The encoded protein is CAWSVGQPRGWELFF.

The V gene is TRBV7-9, the J gene TRBJ2-7; D unresolved. Trimming pared 4 bases from V and 6 bases from J, leaving 13 bases between. The CDR3 contains 13 residues. The germline CDR1 and CDR2 sequences are SEHNR and FQNEAQ (reference sequence). This CDR3 reads CASSYLLSLEQYF. In DNA form, the CDR3 reads TGTGCCAGCAGCTACCTACTGTCCCTCGAGCAGTACTTC.

This clone has more than one count but fewer than ten. The chain recombines TRBV5-6 with TRBJ2-2; 7 bases agree with TRBD2. The V gene end was trimmed by 5 bases and the J gene end by 6 bases; junction bases not matched to a gene: 7. This CDR3 spans 14 amino acids. In germline, CDR1 is SGHDT, CDR2 YYEEEE. The CDR3 is CASRAAGGSGELFF. The CDR3 DNA sequence: TGTGCCAGCAGGGCTGCCGGGGGGTCCGGGGAGCTGTTTTTT.

This clone was picked up a small number of times. The chain has TRBV5-6 and TRBJ2-7; 7 positions match TRBD2. The CDR3 spans 14 residues. J was trimmed by 3 bases and V by 2 bases; bases with no gene match: 5. Germline-derived CDR1 and CDR2 are SGHDT and YYEEEE. For the CDR3, the DNA is TGTGCCAGCAGCTTACCAGGGAGGGACTACGAGCAGTACTTC. Protein: CASSLPGRDYEQYF.

The V call is TRBV18, the J call TRBJ1-2; D unresolved. This CDR3 contains 14 residues. The germline V gene has CDR1 KGHSH and CDR2 LQKENI. Trimming took 0 bases from V and 5 from J, leaving 10 bases between them. This CDR3 is CASSPPRGWYGYTF. CDR3 nucleotides: TGTGCCAGCTCACCACCGCGGGGATGGTATGGCTACACCTTC.

CDR3 bases: TGTGCCAGCAGCTTTGGCGGGCTGCGGGGGGGCTTCACAGATACGCAGTATTTT. It is translated as CASSFGGLRGGFTDTQYF. The chain uses TRBV13 and TRBJ2-3; 9 positions match TRBD2. With V trimmed by 3 bases and J by 2 bases, 12 bases remained unmatched. Germline V gives CDR1 PRHDT, CDR2 FYEKMQ (reference sequence). The CDR3 totals 18 residues.

The V gene is TRBV9, the J gene TRBJ2-2; tentative D call: TRBD1 (5 bases). CDR1 SGDLS and CDR2 YYNGEE come from the germline V gene. The CDR3 is 15 residues long. Trimming removed 1 base from V and 6 bases from J, with 13 bases in between. The CDR3 DNA follows: TGTGCCAGCAGCGTATTGCAGGGTTCACCCGGGGAGCTGTTTTTT. It yields the protein CASSVLQGSPGELFF.

This clone was recorded a few times. The chain employs TRBV29-1 and TRBJ1-1; D call uncertain. This CDR3 spans 13 amino acids. The germline gives CDR1 SQVTM, CDR2 ANQGSEA. V lost 4 bases, J lost 7 bases, and 16 bases lay in between. CDR3 sequence: CSVVTYRSGEAFF. CDR3 DNA sequence: TGCAGCGTTGTAACATATCGTTCAGGTGAAGCTTTCTTT. Combining the CDR3 with reference TRBV29-1 and TRBJ1-1 gives the whole variable domain SAVISQKPSRDICQRGTSLTIQCQVDSQVTMMFWYRQQPGQSLTLIATANQGSEATYESGFVIDKFPISRPNLTFSTLTVSNMSPEDSSIYLCSVVTYRSGEAFFGQGTRLTVV.

This clone has more than one count but fewer than ten. Because the CDR3's place on the DNA is in doubt, the DNA is left out and the CDR3 is given as listed by TCRdb. The rearrangement uses TRBV2 and TRBJ1-1; TRBD1 was called by the table and not checked on the DNA. Both ends counted, the CDR3 spans 13 residues. CDR1 and CDR2 from the germline V gene are SNHLY and FYNNEI. The CDR3 here is CASGVMVGQGTFF.

This clone was counted between two and nine times. The chain couples TRBV29-1 to TRBJ2-7; D is unclear. The CDR3 has 13 amino acids. The V and J ends lost 7 bases and 4 bases respectively, with 17 bases between them. Germline V gene data show CDR1 as SQVTM and CDR2 as ANQGSEA. The CDR3 DNA follows: TGCAGCGGCTATAAACAAGACACGTACGAGCAGTACTTC. Translating it yields CSGYKQDTYEQYF.

In DNA form, the CDR3 reads TGCGCCAGCAGCGCGCCAACCAGGGGAGAATTTGGTGAGCAGTACTTC. It codes for CASSAPTRGEFGEQYF. The V call is TRBV5-1, the J call TRBJ2-7; a weak D match, TRBD1 (6 bases). V lost 4 bases and J lost 7, with 24 bases in between. Germline V CDR1 and CDR2: SGHRS, YFSETQ. This CDR3 is built from 16 residues.

The gene calls are TRBV5-6 and TRBJ2-5; 7 nucleotides line up with TRBD2. The CDR3 length is 17 residues. Germline lookup yields CDR1 SGHDT and CDR2 YYEEEE. J gave up 3 bases and V 0 bases, and 11 bases lay outside the gene matches. The CDR3 sequence is CASSLGTRTRVEETQYF. CDR3 in DNA: TGTGCCAGCAGCTTGGGAACCCGGACTAGAGTCGAAGAGACCCAGTACTTC. Variable domain in full (rest from reference TRBV5-6 and TRBJ2-5): DAGVTQSPTHLIKTRGQQVTLRCSPKSGHDTVSWYQQALGQGPQFIFQYYEEEERQRGNFPDRFSGHQFPNYSSELNVNALLLGDSALYLCASSLGTRTRVEETQYFGPGTRLLVL.

This clone was detected only a few times. V usage is TRBV5-4 and J usage is TRBJ2-2; D gene uncertain. The length of the CDR3 is 13 residues. The germline gives CDR1 SGHNT, CDR2 YYREEE (reference sequence). Trimming left V 4 bases short and J 3 bases short, with 7 bases between. CDR3 nucleotide sequence: TGTGCCAGCAGCCAGGAACACACCGGGGAGCTGTTTTTT. Translation: CASSQEHTGELFF.

This clone appeared a few times. V is TRBV7-9 and J is TRBJ2-7, with 9 nucleotides matching TRBD1. CDR1 is SEHNR and CDR2 is FQNEAQ in the germline V gene (reference sequence). This CDR3 contains 15 residues. V shed 10 bases and J 1 base; nucleotides not matched to a gene: 11. DNA for the CDR3: TGTGCCACCACCGGGGGACAGGGCCGTTCCTACGAGCAGTACTTC. Its translation is CATTGGQGRSYEQYF.